This is a list of T cell receptor beta chains from one sample in a study of blood T cells in healthy people across ages. TCRdb reprocessed the 5' RACE reads via MiXCR and lists one record per CDR3 protein. The sample lists about 290,000 distinct CDR3 sequences; roughly 26% were seen once. The material sequenced was blood. Receptors originate from a woman in her 70s in good health. Each CDR3 is given with its conserved first and last residue. A D gene is named only where the DNA matches it firmly. Some rows mark clone size as missing; the rest say once, few, many or name a class of expanded clone.

D gene,J gene,clone size,V gene,CDR3 DNA,CDR3 protein
NA,TRBJ2-7,NA,TRBV28,TGTGCCAGCAGTCTTCCACGGGGGCTGAGTGAGCAGTACTTC,CASSLPRGLSEQYF
NA,TRBJ2-5,few,TRBV5-4,TGTGCCAGCAGCTCCGCTTCATCCCAAGAGACCCAGTACTTC,CASSSASSQETQYF
NA,TRBJ2-7,few,TRBV5-1,TGCGCCAGCAGCTTAGATCAGCCCGGTTCCGACGAGCAGTACTTC,CASSLDQPGSDEQYF
TRBD1,TRBJ2-1,NA,TRBV20-1,TGCAGTGCTACCACCGGGACAGGCAATGAGCAGTTCTTC,CSATTGTGNEQFF
NA,TRBJ1-1,NA,TRBV6-2/TRBV6-3,TGTGCCAGCAGAACACCGGGACAGAACACTGAAGCTTTCTTT,CASRTPGQNTEAFF
NA,TRBJ2-5,few,TRBV7-2,TGTGCCAGTAGCCGAGGCCCCGGGGTAGAGACCCAGTACTTC,CASSRGPGVETQYF
TRBD1,TRBJ2-7,NA,TRBV20-1,TGCAGTGCTAGTAATCGACAGGGGGTATTCGAGCAGTACTTC,CSASNRQGVFEQYF
NA,TRBJ2-5,few,TRBV14,TGTGCCAGCAGCCAAGGATGGGGGGCTATTGGGACCCAGTACTTC,CASSQGWGAIGTQYF
NA,TRBJ2-1,few,TRBV7-3,TGTGCCAGCAGCTTATCGCATAGCTCCTACAATGAGCAGTTCTTC,CASSLSHSSYNEQFF
NA,TRBJ1-6,few,TRBV3-1,TGTGCCAGCAGCCATAGAACAGAAAATTCACCCCTCCACTTT,CASSHRTENSPLHF
NA,TRBJ1-1,NA,TRBV29-1,TGCAGCGGGAGACAGGCGACTGAAGCTTTCTTT,CSGRQATEAFF
NA,TRBJ1-4,few,TRBV15,TGTGCCACCAGCAGACAGATATCTAATGAAAAACTGTTTTTT,CATSRQISNEKLFF
NA,TRBJ2-1,few,TRBV12-3/TRBV12-4,TGTGCCAGCAGCCCGCTGGTCCTCTCCTACAATGAGCAGTTCTTC,CASSPLVLSYNEQFF
TRBD2,TRBJ2-7,NA,TRBV7-2,TGTGCCAGCAGCTTAGCCCAAGCGGGGAGCTACGAGCAGTACTTC,CASSLAQAGSYEQYF
NA,TRBJ2-7,NA,TRBV10-3,TGTGCCATCAGTGAACCCGGGACGAACAACCCCTACGAGCAGTACTTC,CAISEPGTNNPYEQYF
NA,TRBJ1-4,NA,TRBV7-6,TGTGCCAGCAGCTTAGAAGCGTCAGGGGCTAATGAAAAACTGTTTTTT,CASSLEASGANEKLFF
TRBD2,TRBJ2-7,NA,TRBV29-1,TGCAGCGTTCACGGTCTAGCGGGGGACGCCTACGAGCAGTACTTC,CSVHGLAGDAYEQYF
TRBD2,TRBJ2-1,few,TRBV20-1,TGCAGTGCTAGAGATCCTCGGCTAGCGGGAGCCCCCAATGAGCAGTTCTTC,CSARDPRLAGAPNEQFF
NA,TRBJ1-1,NA,TRBV7-9,TGTGCCAGCAGTAAACAGCAGACGAACACTGAAGCTTTCTTT,CASSKQQTNTEAFF
NA,TRBJ1-5,many,TRBV5-1,TGCGCCAGCAGCTTGGTGCCAGAATCCAATCAGCCCCAGCATTTT,CASSLVPESNQPQHF
TRBD1,TRBJ2-5,NA,TRBV20-1,TGCAGTGCTTTCCGCTCGGGACAGGAGACCCAGTACTTC,CSAFRSGQETQYF
NA,TRBJ2-5,NA,TRBV7-9,TGTGCCAGCAGCATGGGTTCCCAGGATGAGTACTTC,CASSMGSQDEYF
TRBD1,TRBJ2-3,NA,TRBV5-1,TGCGCCAGCAGGGGCGGGACAGGGACCCCAGATACGCAGTATTTT,CASRGGTGTPDTQYF
TRBD1,TRBJ1-2,few,TRBV20-1,TGCAGTGCTCTCCCGGGACAGGGGAAAAGGAAAAATGGCTACACCTTC,CSALPGQGKRKNGYTF
NA,TRBJ2-1,few,TRBV7-2,TGTGCCAGCAGCCCTCGGAGCGATTCCCATGAGCAGTTCTTC,CASSPRSDSHEQFF
NA,TRBJ1-5,few,TRBV19,TGTGCCAGTAGTATAACTGCCTCCAAGCCCCAGCATTTT,CASSITASKPQHF
TRBD2,TRBJ2-5,few,TRBV20-1,TGCAGTGCTTCCCATAGCGGGAGCCCGCAGACCCAGTACTTC,CSASHSGSPQTQYF
NA,TRBJ2-1,few,TRBV7-2,TGTGCCAGCAGCTTAGGGGGGCCCACCTACAATGAGCAGTTCTTC,CASSLGGPTYNEQFF
TRBD2,TRBJ2-1,NA,TRBV7-8,TGTGCCAGCAGCTTAGCCGCGACTAGCGGTAACAATGAGCAGTTCTTC,CASSLAATSGNNEQFF
TRBD1,TRBJ2-1,NA,TRBV5-1,TGCGCCAGCAGGGGACAGGGGGCAGTCAATGAGCAGTTCTTC,CASRGQGAVNEQFF
NA,TRBJ2-1,NA,TRBV2,TGTGCCAGCAGTGAAGGGGGCCAGCTAGAGCAGTTCTTC,CASSEGGQLEQFF
NA,TRBJ1-3,few,TRBV20-1,TGCAGTGCTAGAGGCACAGGCTCTGGAAACACCATATATTTT,CSARGTGSGNTIYF
NA,TRBJ2-1,few,TRBV20-1,TGCAGTGCTCCGAAAGCGGAAAGGGAAGGTAATGAGCAGTTCTTC,CSAPKAEREGNEQFF
NA,TRBJ2-1,NA,TRBV29-1,TGCAGCGTTGAAGACGAGGGAAATGAGCAGTTCTTC,CSVEDEGNEQFF
NA,TRBJ2-3,few,TRBV10-3,TGTGCCATCAAGGGGTTGGCTAGCACAGATACGCAGTATTTT,CAIKGLASTDTQYF